These T cell receptor beta chains were read from a single sample in a study of blood T cell repertoires in COVID-19. This table comes from immunoSEQ multiplex PCR, and its TCRdb copy is limited to in-frame clones, with some not included. This sample has about 160,000 clones, with more than 60% found just once. What was sequenced was peripheral blood. The receptor set was obtained from a man aged 65 to 79 with acute or convalescent COVID-19. CDR3s leave out the opening cysteine and the closing phenylalanine or tryptophan. Clone size appears in some rows only: once, few, many, or a class for an expanded clone.

clone_size: NA; j_call: TRBJ1-6; v_call: TRBV7-2; cdr3_length: 12; cdr3_aa: ASSLTGIDSPLH
clone_size: NA; j_call: TRBJ2-3; v_call: TRBV12-3/TRBV12-4; cdr3_length: 9; cdr3_aa: ASTTSDTQY
clone_size: NA; j_call: TRBJ1-2; v_call: TRBV27; cdr3_length: 12; cdr3_aa: ASSFSGINYGYT
clone_size: NA; j_call: TRBJ2-7; v_call: TRBV30; cdr3_length: 15; cdr3_aa: AWSRISGTGGRYEQY
clone_size: NA; j_call: TRBJ1-4; v_call: TRBV2; cdr3_length: 13; cdr3_aa: ASSEAQVFNEKLF
clone_size: NA; j_call: TRBJ1-2; v_call: TRBV5-6; cdr3_length: 9; cdr3_aa: ASTDSYGYT
clone_size: NA; j_call: TRBJ1-2; v_call: TRBV12-3/TRBV12-4; cdr3_length: 9; cdr3_aa: ASSLRSSYT
clone_size: NA; j_call: TRBJ1-2; v_call: TRBV4-2; cdr3_length: 16; cdr3_aa: ASSQDPVRGFGNYGYT
clone_size: few; j_call: TRBJ1-2; v_call: TRBV7-9; cdr3_length: 11; cdr3_aa: ASSRGQGEGYT
clone_size: few; j_call: TRBJ2-7; v_call: TRBV7-8; cdr3_length: 8; cdr3_aa: ASSSYEQY
clone_size: NA; j_call: TRBJ1-1; v_call: TRBV5-1; cdr3_length: 11; cdr3_aa: ASSLGAEAEAF
clone_size: once; j_call: TRBJ1-2; v_call: TRBV27; cdr3_length: 13; cdr3_aa: ASSMKGRANYGYT
clone_size: NA; j_call: TRBJ1-1; v_call: TRBV6-5; cdr3_length: 11; cdr3_aa: ASTNRGHTEAF
clone_size: NA; j_call: TRBJ1-2; v_call: TRBV28; cdr3_length: 13; cdr3_aa: ASTTTGTGVYGYT
clone_size: NA; j_call: TRBJ1-3; v_call: TRBV9; cdr3_length: 16; cdr3_aa: ASSVGAYDRSSGNTIY
clone_size: NA; j_call: TRBJ2-5; v_call: TRBV7-9; cdr3_length: 12; cdr3_aa: ASSGYRGLETQY
clone_size: NA; j_call: TRBJ2-3; v_call: TRBV3-1/TRBV3-2; cdr3_length: 13; cdr3_aa: ASSQVSVSTDTQY
clone_size: NA; j_call: TRBJ1-6; v_call: TRBV5-6; cdr3_length: 13; cdr3_aa: ASSFAGQGSLPLH
clone_size: NA; j_call: TRBJ2-3; v_call: TRBV5-1; cdr3_length: 12; cdr3_aa: ASSLTRGGDTQY
clone_size: NA; j_call: TRBJ2-5; v_call: TRBV6-5; cdr3_length: 12; cdr3_aa: ASSMTSVQETQY
clone_size: NA; j_call: TRBJ2-7; v_call: TRBV6-5; cdr3_length: 12; cdr3_aa: ASSLQAPSYEQY
clone_size: once; j_call: TRBJ2-1; v_call: TRBV11-2; cdr3_length: 15; cdr3_aa: ASSLANRGGGNNEQF
clone_size: NA; j_call: TRBJ1-1; v_call: TRBV30; cdr3_length: 11; cdr3_aa: AWSGPLNTEAF
clone_size: NA; j_call: TRBJ2-2; v_call: TRBV10-1; cdr3_length: 12; cdr3_aa: ASSDRGNTGELF
clone_size: NA; j_call: TRBJ2-7; v_call: TRBV19; cdr3_length: 12; cdr3_aa: ASSQTSGRGEQY
clone_size: NA; j_call: TRBJ2-5; v_call: TRBV2; cdr3_length: 16; cdr3_aa: ASSEARLAGGFQETQY
clone_size: NA; j_call: TRBJ2-7; v_call: TRBV5-1; cdr3_length: 12; cdr3_aa: ASSLGQGPDEQY
clone_size: NA; j_call: TRBJ2-3; v_call: TRBV21-1; cdr3_length: 13; cdr3_aa: ASSKLSQGTDTQY